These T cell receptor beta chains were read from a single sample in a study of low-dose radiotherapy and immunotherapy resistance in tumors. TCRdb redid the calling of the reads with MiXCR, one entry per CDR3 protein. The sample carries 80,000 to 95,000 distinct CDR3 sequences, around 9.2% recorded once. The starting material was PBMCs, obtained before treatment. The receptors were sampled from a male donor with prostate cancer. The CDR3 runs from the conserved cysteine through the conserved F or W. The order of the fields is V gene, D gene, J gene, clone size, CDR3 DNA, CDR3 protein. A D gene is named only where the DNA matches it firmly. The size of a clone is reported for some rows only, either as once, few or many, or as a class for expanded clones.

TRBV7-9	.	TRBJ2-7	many	TGTGCCAGCAGCCCGGACCGGGCTCAGCAGTACTTC	CASSPDRAQQYF
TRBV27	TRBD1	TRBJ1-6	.	TGTGCCAGCAGTCCCGGACAGGGGAGAGAGTCACCCCTCCACTTT	CASSPGQGRESPLHF
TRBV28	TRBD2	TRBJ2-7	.	TGTGCCAGCAGTAGGGAGGGCCAACGCTACGAGCAGTACTTC	CASSREGQRYEQYF
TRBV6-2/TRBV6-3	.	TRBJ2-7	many	TGTGCCAGCAGTTACTCAGCCTTCTACGAGCAGTACTTC	CASSYSAFYEQYF
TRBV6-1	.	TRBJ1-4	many	TGTGCCAGCAGCCGGGGGTGGACTAATGAAAAACTGTTTTTT	CASSRGWTNEKLFF
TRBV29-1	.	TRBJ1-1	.	TGCAGCGTAGAGGGGGTGGGCACTGAAGCTTTCTTT	CSVEGVGTEAFF
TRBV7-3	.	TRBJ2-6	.	TGTGCCAGCAGCTTTACGGCAGGGTCTGGGGCCAACGTCCTGACTTTC	CASSFTAGSGANVLTF
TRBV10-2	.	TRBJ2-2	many	TGCGCCAGCAGTGTGGTAGTCGGCACCGGGGAGCTGTTTTTT	CASSVVVGTGELFF
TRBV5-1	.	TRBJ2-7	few	TGCGCCAGCAGCTTGAGGGGACACCCCTACGAGCAGTACTTC	CASSLRGHPYEQYF
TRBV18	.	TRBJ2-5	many	TGTGCCAGCTCAATAAATGGAGGAAACCAAGAGACCCAGTACTTC	CASSINGGNQETQYF
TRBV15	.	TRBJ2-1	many	TGTGCCACCTCGACGCGGAGCTCCTACAATGAGCAGTTCTTC	CATSTRSSYNEQFF
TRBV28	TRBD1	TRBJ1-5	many	TGTGCCAGCAGGCCGACAGGGCGAGGCAATCAGCCCCAGCATTTT	CASRPTGRGNQPQHF
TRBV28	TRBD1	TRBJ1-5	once	TGTGCCAGCAGCGCCGGGACAGGTCACAATCAGCCCCAGCATTTT	CASSAGTGHNQPQHF
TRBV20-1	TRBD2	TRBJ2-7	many	TGCAGTGCCTCCTGGACTAGCGGGAGGGACGAGCAGTACTTC	CSASWTSGRDEQYF